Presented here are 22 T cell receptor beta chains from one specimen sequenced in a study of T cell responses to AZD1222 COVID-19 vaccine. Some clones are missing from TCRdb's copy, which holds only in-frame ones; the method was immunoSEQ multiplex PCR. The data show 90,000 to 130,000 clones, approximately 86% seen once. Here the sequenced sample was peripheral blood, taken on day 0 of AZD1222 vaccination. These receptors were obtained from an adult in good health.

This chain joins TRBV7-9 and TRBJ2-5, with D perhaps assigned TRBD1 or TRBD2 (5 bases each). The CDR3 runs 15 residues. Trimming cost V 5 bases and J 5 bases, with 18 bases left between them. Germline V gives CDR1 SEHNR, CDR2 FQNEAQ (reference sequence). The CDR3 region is CASSIVRAWGETQYF. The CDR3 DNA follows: TGTGCCAGCAGCATAGTGCGGGCGTGGGGGGAGACCCAGTACTTC.

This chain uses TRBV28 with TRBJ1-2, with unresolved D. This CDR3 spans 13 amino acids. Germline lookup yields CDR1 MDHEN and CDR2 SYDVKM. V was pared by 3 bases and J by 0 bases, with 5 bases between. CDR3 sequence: CASSLASNYGYTF. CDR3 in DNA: TGTGCCAGCAGTTTGGCTTCTAACTATGGCTACACCTTC.

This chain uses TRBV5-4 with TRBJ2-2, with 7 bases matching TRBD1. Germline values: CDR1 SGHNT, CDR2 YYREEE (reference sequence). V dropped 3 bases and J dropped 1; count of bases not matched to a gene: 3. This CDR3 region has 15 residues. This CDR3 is CASSSRQGNTGELFF. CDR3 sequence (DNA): TGTGCCAGCAGCTCACGACAGGGGAACACCGGGGAGCTGTTTTTT.

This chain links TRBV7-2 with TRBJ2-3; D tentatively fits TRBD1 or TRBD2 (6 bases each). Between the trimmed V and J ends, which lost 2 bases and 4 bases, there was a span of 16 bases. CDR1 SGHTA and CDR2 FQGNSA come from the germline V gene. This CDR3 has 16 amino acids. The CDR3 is CASSLPGAPRADTQYF. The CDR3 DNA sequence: TGTGCCAGCAGCTTACCGGGGGCTCCTAGAGCAGATACGCAGTATTTT.

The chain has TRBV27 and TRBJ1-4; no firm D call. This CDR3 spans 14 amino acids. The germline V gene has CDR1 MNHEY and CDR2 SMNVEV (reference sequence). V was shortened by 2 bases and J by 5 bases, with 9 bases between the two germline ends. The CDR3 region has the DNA TGTGCCAGCAGTTTAGGCCCTAGAAATGAAAAACTGTTTTTT. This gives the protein CASSLGPRNEKLFF.

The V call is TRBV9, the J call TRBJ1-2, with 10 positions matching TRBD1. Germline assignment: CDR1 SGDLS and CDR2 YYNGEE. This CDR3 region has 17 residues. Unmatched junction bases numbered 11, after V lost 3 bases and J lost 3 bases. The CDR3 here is CASSAGGQGPLDYGYTF. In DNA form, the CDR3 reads TGTGCCAGCAGCGCCGGGGGACAGGGGCCCCTAGACTATGGCTACACCTTC. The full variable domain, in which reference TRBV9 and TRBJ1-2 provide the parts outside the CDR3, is DSGVTQTPKHLITATGQRVTLRCSPRSGDLSVYWYQQSLDQGLQFLIQYYNGEERAKGNILERFSAQQFPDLHSELNLSSLELGDSALYFCASSAGGQGPLDYGYTFGSGTRLTVV.

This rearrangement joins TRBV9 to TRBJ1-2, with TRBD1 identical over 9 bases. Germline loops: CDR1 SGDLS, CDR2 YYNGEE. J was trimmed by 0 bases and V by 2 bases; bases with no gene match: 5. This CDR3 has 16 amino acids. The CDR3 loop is CASSVTGTGSNYGYTF. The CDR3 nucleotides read TGTGCCAGCAGCGTTACTGGGACAGGGTCTAACTATGGCTACACCTTC.

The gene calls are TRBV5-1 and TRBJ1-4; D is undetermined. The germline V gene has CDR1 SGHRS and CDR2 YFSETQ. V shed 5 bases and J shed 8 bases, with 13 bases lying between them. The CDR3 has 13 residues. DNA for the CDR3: TGCGCCAGCAGACCGACCCGGCAGGAAAAACTGTTTTTT. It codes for CASRPTRQEKLFF.

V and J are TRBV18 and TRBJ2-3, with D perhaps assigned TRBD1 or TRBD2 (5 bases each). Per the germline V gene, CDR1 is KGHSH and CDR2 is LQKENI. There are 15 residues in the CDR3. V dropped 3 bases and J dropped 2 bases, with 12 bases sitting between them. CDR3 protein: CASSPGAGNTDTQYF. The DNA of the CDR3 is TGTGCCAGCTCACCCGGGGCGGGCAACACAGATACGCAGTATTTT.

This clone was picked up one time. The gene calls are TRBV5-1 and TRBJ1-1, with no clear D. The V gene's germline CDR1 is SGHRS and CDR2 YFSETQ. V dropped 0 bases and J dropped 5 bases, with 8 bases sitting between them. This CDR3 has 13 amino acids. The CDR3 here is CASSLEAYTEAFF. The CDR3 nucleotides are TGCGCCAGCAGCTTGGAGGCATATACTGAAGCTTTCTTT.

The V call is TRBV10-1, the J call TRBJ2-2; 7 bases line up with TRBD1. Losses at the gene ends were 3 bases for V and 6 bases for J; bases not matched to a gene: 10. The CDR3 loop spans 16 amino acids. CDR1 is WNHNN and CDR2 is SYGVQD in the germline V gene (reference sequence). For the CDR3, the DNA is TGCGCCAGCAGTGAAAGTTCCGGGACAGTGGCCGGGGAGCTGTTTTTT. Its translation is CASSESSGTVAGELFF.

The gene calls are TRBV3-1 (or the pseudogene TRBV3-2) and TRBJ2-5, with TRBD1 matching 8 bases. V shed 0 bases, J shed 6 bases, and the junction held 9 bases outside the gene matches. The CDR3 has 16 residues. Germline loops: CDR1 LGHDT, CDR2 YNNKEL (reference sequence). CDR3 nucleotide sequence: TGTGCCAGCAGCCAAGATCCGAGACAGGGGACGAAGACCCAGTACTTC. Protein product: CASSQDPRQGTKTQYF.

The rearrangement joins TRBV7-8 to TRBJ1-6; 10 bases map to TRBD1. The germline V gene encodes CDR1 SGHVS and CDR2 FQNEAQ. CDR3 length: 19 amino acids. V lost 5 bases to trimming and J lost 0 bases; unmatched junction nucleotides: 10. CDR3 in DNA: TGTGCCAGCAGCCCCGGGACAGGGGATCGCAGCTCCTATAATTCACCCCTCCACTTT. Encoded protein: CASSPGTGDRSSYNSPLHF.

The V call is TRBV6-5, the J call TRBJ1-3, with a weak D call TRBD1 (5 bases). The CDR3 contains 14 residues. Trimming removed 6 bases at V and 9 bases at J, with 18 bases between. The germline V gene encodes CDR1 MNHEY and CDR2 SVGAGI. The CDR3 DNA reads TGTGCCAGCAGCCGACAGCACCGGGAAAGCACCATATATTTT. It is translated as CASSRQHRESTIYF.

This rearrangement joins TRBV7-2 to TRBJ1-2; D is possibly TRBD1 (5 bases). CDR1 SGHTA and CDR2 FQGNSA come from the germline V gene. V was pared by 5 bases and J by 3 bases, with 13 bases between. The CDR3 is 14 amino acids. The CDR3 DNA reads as TGTGCCAGCAGCCTGGGCCCAGGGTACTATGGCTACACCTTC. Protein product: CASSLGPGYYGYTF.

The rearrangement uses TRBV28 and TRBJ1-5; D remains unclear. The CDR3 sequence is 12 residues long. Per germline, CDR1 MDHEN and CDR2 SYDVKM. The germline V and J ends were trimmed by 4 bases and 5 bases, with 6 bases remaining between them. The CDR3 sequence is CASSSNDQPQHF. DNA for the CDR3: TGTGCCAGCAGTTCGAACGATCAGCCCCAGCATTTT. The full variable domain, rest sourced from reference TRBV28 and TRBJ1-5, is DVKVTQSSRYLVKRTGEKVFLECVQDMDHENMFWYRQDPGLGLRLIYFSYDVKMKEKGDIPEGYSVSREKKERFSLILESASTNQTSMYLCASSSNDQPQHFGDGTRLSIL.

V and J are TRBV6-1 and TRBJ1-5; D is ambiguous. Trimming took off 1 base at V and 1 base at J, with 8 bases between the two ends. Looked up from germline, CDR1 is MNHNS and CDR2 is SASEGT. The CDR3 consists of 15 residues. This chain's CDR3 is CASSEGRGSNQPQHF. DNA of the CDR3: TGTGCCAGCAGTGAAGGCCGAGGGAGCAATCAGCCCCAGCATTTT.

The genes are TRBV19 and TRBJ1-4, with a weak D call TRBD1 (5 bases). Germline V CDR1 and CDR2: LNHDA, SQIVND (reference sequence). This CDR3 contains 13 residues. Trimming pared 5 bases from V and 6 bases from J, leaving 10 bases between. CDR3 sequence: CASSRRAHEKLFF. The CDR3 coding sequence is TGTGCCAGTAGTCGCAGGGCGCATGAAAAACTGTTTTTT.

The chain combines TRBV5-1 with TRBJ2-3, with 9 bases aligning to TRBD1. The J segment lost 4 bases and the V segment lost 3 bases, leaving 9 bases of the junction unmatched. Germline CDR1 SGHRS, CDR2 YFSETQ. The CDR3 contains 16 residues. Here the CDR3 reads CASSSTGQGGADTQYF. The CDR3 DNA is TGCGCCAGCAGCTCGACGGGACAGGGTGGGGCAGATACGCAGTATTTT.

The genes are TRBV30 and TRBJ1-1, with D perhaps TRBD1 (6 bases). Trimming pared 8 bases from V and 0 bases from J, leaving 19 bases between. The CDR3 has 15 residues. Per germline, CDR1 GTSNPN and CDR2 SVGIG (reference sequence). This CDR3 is CAGGGRALMNTEAFF. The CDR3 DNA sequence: TGTGCCGGGGGGGGCAGGGCCCTGATGAACACTGAAGCTTTCTTT.

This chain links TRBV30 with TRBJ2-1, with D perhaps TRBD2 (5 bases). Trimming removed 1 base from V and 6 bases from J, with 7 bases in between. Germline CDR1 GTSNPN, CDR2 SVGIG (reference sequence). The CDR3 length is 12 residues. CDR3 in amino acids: CAWSARGNEQFF. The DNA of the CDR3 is TGTGCCTGGAGTGCCCGGGGCAATGAGCAGTTCTTC.

The chain's CDR3 is CASSPSMWGMNTEAFF. The CDR3 bases are TGTGCCAGCTCACCGAGTATGTGGGGTATGAACACTGAAGCTTTCTTT. The chain couples TRBV18 to TRBJ1-1; D gene uncertain. Germline CDR1 and CDR2: KGHSH and LQKENI. Trimming left V 3 bases short and J 0 bases short, with 14 bases between. The CDR3 covers 16 residues.